This T cell receptor (beta chain) emerged from a study of T-cell memory formation after mild COVID-19. As regards this clonotype: The antigen is undetermined.

Germline CDR1 and CDR2: MGHRA and YSYEKL. The CDR3 covers 14 residues. V was clipped by 4 bases and J by 1 base, with 8 bases between them. 5'RACE with constant-segment primers yielded barcoded, UMI-tagged TCR alpha and TCR beta cDNA libraries. TCRdb re-derived calls from the 5' RACE reads in MiXCR, one entry per CDR3 protein. The sample consists of approximately 500,000 distinct CDR3 sequences, around 25% of them appearing once. Broader study findings: A subset of responding clones appeared in pre-infection memory, suggesting cross-reactive memory joined. For contracting clones, CD4+ ones sat mainly in CM and EM, CD8+ in EMRA. Day 15 to 85 contractors were CD4/CD8 balanced; later expanders leaned CD4+.

The chain joins TRBV4-1 to TRBJ2-1, with unresolved D. The sequenced sample consisted of PBMCs or a T cell subset sorted from them (not recorded which). This TCR derives from an adult woman who had mild COVID-19 (a few samples of this study predate the infection). Cell type and time point are not known. The CDR3 nucleotides read TGCGCCAGCAGCCCCGCGCGGTCCTACAATGAGCAGTTCTTC. It yields the protein CASSPARSYNEQFF.